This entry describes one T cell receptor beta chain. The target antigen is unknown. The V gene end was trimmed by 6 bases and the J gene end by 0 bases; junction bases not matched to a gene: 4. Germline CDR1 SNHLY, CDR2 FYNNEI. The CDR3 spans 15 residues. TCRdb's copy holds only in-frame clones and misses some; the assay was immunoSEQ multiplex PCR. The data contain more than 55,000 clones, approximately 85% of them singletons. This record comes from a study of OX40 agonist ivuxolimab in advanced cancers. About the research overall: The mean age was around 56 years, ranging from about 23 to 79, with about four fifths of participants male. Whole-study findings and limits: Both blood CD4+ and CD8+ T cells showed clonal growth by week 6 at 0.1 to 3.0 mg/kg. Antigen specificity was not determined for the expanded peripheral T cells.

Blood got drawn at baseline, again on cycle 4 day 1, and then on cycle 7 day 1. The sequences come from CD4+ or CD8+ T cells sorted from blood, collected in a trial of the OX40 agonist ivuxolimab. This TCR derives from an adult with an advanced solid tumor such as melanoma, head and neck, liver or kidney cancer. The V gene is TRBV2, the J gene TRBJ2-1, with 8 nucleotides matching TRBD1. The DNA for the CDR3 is TGTGCCAGCAGCTTCACAGGGGGCTCCTACAATGAGCAGTTCTTC. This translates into CASSFTGGSYNEQFF.